The clone carrying this TCR beta chain has only one observation. Other DNA sequences within the sample encode an identical CDR3. The method was immunoSEQ multiplex PCR; TCRdb's version includes in-frame clones alone and lacks a portion of them. The repertoire includes some 2 million clones, about 95% of them detected once, and roughly 1% sits in the top ten. The record originates from a study of shared clonotypes between healthy human individuals. This CDR3 comprises 15 residues. Germline V gene sequence: CDR1 MNHNY, CDR2 SVGAGI (reference sequence). Losses at the gene ends were 6 bases for V and 0 bases for J; bases not matched to a gene: 5. It was CD45RO-negative cells, positively selected for CCR7, that made up naive CD8 cells, with terminally differentiated effector memory CD45RA+ cells excluded.

This clonotype was sampled from a man younger than 35 in good health. The sequenced sample was naive CD8+ T cells sorted from blood. The V call is TRBV6-6, the J call TRBJ1-1, with 9 bases that match TRBD1. The CDR3 loop reads CASSEGQGLNTEAFF. DNA for the CDR3: TGTGCCAGCAGCGAGGGACAGGGATTGAACACTGAAGCTTTCTTT.